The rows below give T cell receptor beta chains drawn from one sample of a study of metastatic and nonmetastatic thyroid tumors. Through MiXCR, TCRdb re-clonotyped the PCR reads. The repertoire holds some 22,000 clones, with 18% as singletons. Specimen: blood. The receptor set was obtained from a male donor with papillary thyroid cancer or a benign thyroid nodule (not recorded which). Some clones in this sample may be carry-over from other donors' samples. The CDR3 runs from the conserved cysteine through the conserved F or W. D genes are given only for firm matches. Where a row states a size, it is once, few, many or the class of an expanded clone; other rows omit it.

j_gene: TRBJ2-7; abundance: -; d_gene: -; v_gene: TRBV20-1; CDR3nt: TGCAGTGCCAGGGGGATAGCGGAATCCTCCTACGAGCAGTACTTC; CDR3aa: CSARGIAESSYEQYF
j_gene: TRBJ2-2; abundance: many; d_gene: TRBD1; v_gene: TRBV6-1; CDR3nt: TGTGCCAGCAGCCTTGGACAGGGTCGGACCGGGGAGCTGTTTTTT; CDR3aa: CASSLGQGRTGELFF
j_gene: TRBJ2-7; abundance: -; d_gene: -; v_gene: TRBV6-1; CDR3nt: TGTGCCAGCAGTCGTTACAGAGCCTACGAGCAGTACTTC; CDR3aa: CASSRYRAYEQYF
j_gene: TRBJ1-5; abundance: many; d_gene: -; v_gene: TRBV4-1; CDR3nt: TGCGCCAGCAGCAGGGATCCCGTAGGTCAGCCCCAGCATTTT; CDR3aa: CASSRDPVGQPQHF
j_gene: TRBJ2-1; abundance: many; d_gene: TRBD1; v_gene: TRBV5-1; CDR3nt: TGCGCCAGCAGCCGAGGGACAGGGAGGTTGAATGAGCAGTTCTTC; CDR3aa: CASSRGTGRLNEQFF
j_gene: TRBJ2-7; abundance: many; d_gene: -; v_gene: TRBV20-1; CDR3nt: TGCAGTGCTAGGGAAGGGACAATGGATGAGCAGTACTTC; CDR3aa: CSAREGTMDEQYF
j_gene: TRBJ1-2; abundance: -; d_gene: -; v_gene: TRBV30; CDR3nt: TGTGCCTGGAGTGTAGGACTCACCTATGGCTACACCTTC; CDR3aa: CAWSVGLTYGYTF
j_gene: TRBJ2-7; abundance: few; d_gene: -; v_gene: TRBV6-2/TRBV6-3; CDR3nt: TGTGCCAGCAGCGACGGTGAGGCTTTCGAGCAGTACTTC; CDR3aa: CASSDGEAFEQYF
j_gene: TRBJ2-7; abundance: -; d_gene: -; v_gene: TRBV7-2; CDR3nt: TGTGCAACCGGGCGGAAGCCCTACGAGCAGTACTTC; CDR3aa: CATGRKPYEQYF
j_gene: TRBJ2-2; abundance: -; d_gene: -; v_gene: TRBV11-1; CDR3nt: TGTGCCAGCAGATTAGCCAGGGCGGGGATCCGGCAGGCCGGGGAGCTGTTTTTC; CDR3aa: CASRLARAGIRQAGELFF
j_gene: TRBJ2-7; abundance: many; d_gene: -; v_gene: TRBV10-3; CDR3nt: TGTGCCATCAGTGAGTCCGTTTTCGAAGAGCAGTACTTC; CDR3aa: CAISESVFEEQYF
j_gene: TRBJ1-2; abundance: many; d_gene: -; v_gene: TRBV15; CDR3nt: TGTGCCACCAGCAGGACCGGGTCTACCTATGGCTACACCTTC; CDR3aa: CATSRTGSTYGYTF
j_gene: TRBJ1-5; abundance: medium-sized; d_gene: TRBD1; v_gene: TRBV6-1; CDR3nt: TGTGCCAGCAGGCTGGACAGGAGCAATCAGCCCCAGCATTTT; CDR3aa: CASRLDRSNQPQHF
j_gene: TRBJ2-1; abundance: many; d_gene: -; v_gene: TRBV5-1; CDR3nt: TGCGCCAGCAGCCCTCTTTCGAACAATGAGCAGTTCTTC; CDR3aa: CASSPLSNNEQFF
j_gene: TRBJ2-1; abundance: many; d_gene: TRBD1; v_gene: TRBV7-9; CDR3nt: TGTGCCAGCAGCTACAGGACAGGTATAATCTTC; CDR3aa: CASSYRTGIIF
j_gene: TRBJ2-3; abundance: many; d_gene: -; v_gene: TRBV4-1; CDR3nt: TGCGCCAGCAGCCAAGAGGGCGGGACGGGCACAGATACGCAGTATTTT; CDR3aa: CASSQEGGTGTDTQYF
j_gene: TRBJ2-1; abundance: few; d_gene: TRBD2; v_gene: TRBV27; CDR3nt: TGTGCCAGCAGTTTAAGACGGGAGGTACCGAACTACAATGAGCAGTTCTTC; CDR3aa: CASSLRREVPNYNEQFF
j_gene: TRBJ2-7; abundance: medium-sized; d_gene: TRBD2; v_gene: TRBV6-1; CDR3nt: TGTGCCAGCACCCCAAGCGGGAGGGGCTCCTACGAGCAGTACTTC; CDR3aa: CASTPSGRGSYEQYF
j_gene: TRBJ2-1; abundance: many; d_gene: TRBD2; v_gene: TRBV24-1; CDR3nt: TGTGCCACCAGTGACCCGACTAGCGGGAAGAGCTCCTACAATGAGCAGTTCTTC; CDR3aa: CATSDPTSGKSSYNEQFF
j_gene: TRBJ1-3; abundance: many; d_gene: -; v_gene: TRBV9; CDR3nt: TGTGCCAGCAGCCACTCTGGAAACACCATATATTTT; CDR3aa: CASSHSGNTIYF
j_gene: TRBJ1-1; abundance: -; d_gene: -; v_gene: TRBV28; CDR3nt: TGTGCCAGCAGACCCCCGGCGGGCACTGAAGCTTTCTTT; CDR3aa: CASRPPAGTEAFF
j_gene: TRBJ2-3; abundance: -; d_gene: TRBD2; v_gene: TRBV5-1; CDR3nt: TGCGCCAGCAGCTTGGTAGCGGGAGGAGTGGATACGCAGTATTTT; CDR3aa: CASSLVAGGVDTQYF
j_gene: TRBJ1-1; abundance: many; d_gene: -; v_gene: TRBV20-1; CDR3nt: TGCAGTGCTCGGAAGACGGGGGAGGACACTGAAGCTTTCTTT; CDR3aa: CSARKTGEDTEAFF
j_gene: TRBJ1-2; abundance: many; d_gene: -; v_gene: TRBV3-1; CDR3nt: TGTGCCAGCAGCCAAGATTGGGGGGGTACCTATGGCTACACCTTC; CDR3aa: CASSQDWGGTYGYTF
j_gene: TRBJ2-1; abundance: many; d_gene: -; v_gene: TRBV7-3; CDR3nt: TGTGCCAGCAGCTTAAACCGGGCATCACAAGGGGAGCAGTTCTTC; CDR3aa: CASSLNRASQGEQFF
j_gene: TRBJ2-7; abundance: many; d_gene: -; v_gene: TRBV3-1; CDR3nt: TGTGCCAGCAGCCAAGTTAGGGGCGAGCAGTACTTC; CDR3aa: CASSQVRGEQYF
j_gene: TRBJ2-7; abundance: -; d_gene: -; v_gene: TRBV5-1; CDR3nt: TGCGCCAGCAGCCCGTGGGTCTACGATCAGTACTTC; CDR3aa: CASSPWVYDQYF
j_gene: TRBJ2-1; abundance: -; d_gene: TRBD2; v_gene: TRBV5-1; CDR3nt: TGCGCCAGCAGCTTCGGGGCTAGCGGGTACAATGAGCAGTTCTTC; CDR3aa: CASSFGASGYNEQFF
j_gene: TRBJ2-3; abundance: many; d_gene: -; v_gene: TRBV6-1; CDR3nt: TGTGCCAGCAGTGCAGGGATGGGGACAGATACGCAGTATTTT; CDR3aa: CASSAGMGTDTQYF
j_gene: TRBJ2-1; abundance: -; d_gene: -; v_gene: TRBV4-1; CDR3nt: TGCGCCAGCAGCCAAGACTGGACCTCTGGGCAGTTCTTC; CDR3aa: CASSQDWTSGQFF
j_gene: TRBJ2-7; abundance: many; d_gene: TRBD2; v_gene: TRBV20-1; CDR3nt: TGCAGTGCTAGGCCCCTTTTAAAGGGACTAGACTCCGAGCAGTACTTC; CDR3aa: CSARPLLKGLDSEQYF
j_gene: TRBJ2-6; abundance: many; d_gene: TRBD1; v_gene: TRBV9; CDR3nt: TGTGCCAGCGGTCCGACAGGGGTGGTCTCTGGGGCCAACGTCCTGACTTTC; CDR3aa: CASGPTGVVSGANVLTF
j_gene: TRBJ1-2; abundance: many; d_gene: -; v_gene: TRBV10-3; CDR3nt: TGTGCCATCAGTGAGTCGCCGAACAGGGAGAGGAATGGCTACACCTTC; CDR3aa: CAISESPNRERNGYTF
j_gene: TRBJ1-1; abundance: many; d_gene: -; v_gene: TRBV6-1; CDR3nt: TGTGCCAGCAGCCCCCGAACAGGGTCGAACACTGAAGCTTTCTTT; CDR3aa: CASSPRTGSNTEAFF
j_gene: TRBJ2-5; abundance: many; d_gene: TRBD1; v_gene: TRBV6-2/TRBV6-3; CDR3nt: TGTGCCAGCAGGATAGGGACAGGGGGGGAAACCCAGTACTTC; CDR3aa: CASRIGTGGETQYF
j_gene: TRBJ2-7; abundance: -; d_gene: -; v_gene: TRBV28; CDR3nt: TGTGCCAGCAGTTTAGGGAGACACTACGAGCAGTACTTC; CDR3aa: CASSLGRHYEQYF